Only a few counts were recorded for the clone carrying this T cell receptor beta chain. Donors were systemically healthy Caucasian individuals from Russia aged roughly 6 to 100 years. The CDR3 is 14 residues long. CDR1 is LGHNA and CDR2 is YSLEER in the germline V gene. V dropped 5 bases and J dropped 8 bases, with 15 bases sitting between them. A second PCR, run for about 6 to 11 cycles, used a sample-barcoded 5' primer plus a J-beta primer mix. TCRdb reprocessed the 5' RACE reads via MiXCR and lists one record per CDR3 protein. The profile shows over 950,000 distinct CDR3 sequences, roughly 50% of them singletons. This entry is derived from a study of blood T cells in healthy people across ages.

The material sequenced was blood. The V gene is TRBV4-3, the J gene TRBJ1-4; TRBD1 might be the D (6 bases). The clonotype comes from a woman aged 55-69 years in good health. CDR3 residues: CASSRRQADEKLFF. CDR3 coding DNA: TGCGCCAGCAGCAGAAGACAGGCAGACGAAAAACTGTTTTTT.